A selection of T cell receptor beta chains follows, all from one sample in a study of human T cells and chemical hapten exposure. MiXCR was run by TCRdb on the RACE reads, yielding one entry per CDR3 protein. The repertoire holds 62,000 or so distinct CDR3 sequences, with approximately 11% as singletons. The sequenced sample was whole blood, obtained in connection with sensitization to the hapten diphenylcyclopropenone (DPC). These receptors originate from a woman aged 45-59 years with alopecia areata. Some clones in this sample may be carry-over from other donors' samples. CDR3s include the opening cysteine and the closing phenylalanine or tryptophan. The D gene is left open where the match is weak. Clone sizes are given selectively: once, few, many, or a class where the clone is expanded.

D gene: TRBD1
clone size: .
J gene: TRBJ2-7
V gene: TRBV5-1
CDR3 protein: CASSLVRGPYEQYF
CDR3 DNA: TGCGCCAGCAGCTTGGTTAGGGGGCCCTACGAGCAGTACTTC

D gene: .
clone size: .
J gene: TRBJ2-7
V gene: TRBV11-1
CDR3 protein: CASSPAIGEQYF
CDR3 DNA: TGTGCCAGCAGCCCAGCCATAGGCGAGCAGTACTTC

D gene: TRBD1
clone size: many
J gene: TRBJ2-1
V gene: TRBV2
CDR3 protein: CASRGDRANEQFF
CDR3 DNA: TGTGCCAGCAGGGGGGACAGGGCCAATGAGCAGTTCTTC

D gene: .
clone size: few
J gene: TRBJ1-5
V gene: TRBV6-6
CDR3 protein: CASSGKYSNQPQHF
CDR3 DNA: TGTGCCAGCAGTGGGAAGTATAGCAATCAGCCCCAGCATTTT

D gene: .
clone size: .
J gene: TRBJ2-1
V gene: TRBV5-6
CDR3 protein: CASSWDPTYNEQFF
CDR3 DNA: TGTGCCAGCAGCTGGGACCCTACCTACAATGAGCAGTTCTTC

D gene: .
clone size: few
J gene: TRBJ1-5
V gene: TRBV19
CDR3 protein: CASSIDQGSSNQPQHF
CDR3 DNA: TGTGCCAGTAGTATAGACCAGGGGTCGAGCAATCAGCCCCAGCATTTT

D gene: TRBD2
clone size: .
J gene: TRBJ2-1
V gene: TRBV15
CDR3 protein: CATSREEAGASHNEQFF
CDR3 DNA: TGTGCCACCAGCAGAGAGGAGGCGGGAGCCTCCCACAATGAGCAGTTCTTC

D gene: .
clone size: many
J gene: TRBJ1-1
V gene: TRBV28
CDR3 protein: CASSLGRVNTEAFF
CDR3 DNA: TGTGCCAGCAGTTTAGGGAGAGTGAACACTGAAGCTTTCTTT

D gene: .
clone size: few
J gene: TRBJ2-5
V gene: TRBV11-1
CDR3 protein: CASSRDTVGETQYF
CDR3 DNA: TGTGCCAGCAGCCGCGACACGGTCGGCGAGACCCAGTACTTC

D gene: .
clone size: few
J gene: TRBJ2-5
V gene: TRBV5-1
CDR3 protein: CASSLVLGTKETQYF
CDR3 DNA: TGCGCCAGCAGCTTGGTGCTAGGTACTAAAGAGACCCAGTACTTC

D gene: TRBD2
clone size: many
J gene: TRBJ2-7
V gene: TRBV20-1
CDR3 protein: CSARVLAGVPYEQYF
CDR3 DNA: TGCAGTGCTAGGGTACTAGCGGGAGTTCCCTACGAGCAGTACTTC

D gene: .
clone size: .
J gene: TRBJ2-6
V gene: TRBV27
CDR3 protein: CASSRYGGPSSSGANVLTF
CDR3 DNA: TGTGCCAGCAGTCGATACGGGGGGCCTTCGAGCTCTGGGGCCAACGTCCTGACTTTC

D gene: TRBD2
clone size: .
J gene: TRBJ2-2
V gene: TRBV18
CDR3 protein: CASSSLLAGGAGELFF
CDR3 DNA: TGTGCCAGCTCATCCCTACTAGCGGGAGGTGCCGGGGAGCTGTTTTTT

D gene: .
clone size: few
J gene: TRBJ2-1
V gene: TRBV21-1
CDR3 protein: CASSNPWSATGTYNEQFF
CDR3 DNA: TGTGCCAGCAGCAACCCGTGGTCGGCGACAGGTACCTACAATGAGCAGTTCTTC

D gene: TRBD2
clone size: few
J gene: TRBJ2-3
V gene: TRBV19
CDR3 protein: CASSIGTSGHTDTQYF
CDR3 DNA: TGTGCCAGTAGTATTGGGACTAGCGGACACACAGATACGCAGTATTTT

D gene: .
clone size: .
J gene: TRBJ2-3
V gene: TRBV6-6
CDR3 protein: CASTATGISTDTQYF
CDR3 DNA: TGTGCCAGCACCGCTACAGGGATAAGCACAGATACGCAGTATTTT

D gene: .
clone size: many
J gene: TRBJ1-1
V gene: TRBV29-1
CDR3 protein: CSVEDLVKGGNTEAFF
CDR3 DNA: TGCAGCGTTGAAGATCTCGTAAAGGGAGGGAACACTGAAGCTTTCTTT

D gene: .
clone size: many
J gene: TRBJ1-5
V gene: TRBV9
CDR3 protein: CASSVQGGSNQPQHF
CDR3 DNA: TGTGCCAGCAGCGTACAGGGAGGTAGCAATCAGCCCCAGCATTTT

D gene: TRBD2
clone size: many
J gene: TRBJ2-1
V gene: TRBV7-6
CDR3 protein: CASSLAATGGWNEQFF
CDR3 DNA: TGTGCCAGCAGCCTCGCAGCAACGGGAGGGTGGAATGAGCAGTTCTTC

D gene: .
clone size: .
J gene: TRBJ1-2
V gene: TRBV25-1
CDR3 protein: CASSDAEHRSYGYTF
CDR3 DNA: TGTGCCAGCAGTGATGCGGAGCACCGTAGCTATGGCTACACCTTC

D gene: .
clone size: few
J gene: TRBJ1-5
V gene: TRBV18
CDR3 protein: CASSPGRVGQPQHF
CDR3 DNA: TGTGCCAGCTCACCAGGCAGGGTGGGTCAGCCCCAGCATTTT

D gene: .
clone size: .
J gene: TRBJ2-1
V gene: TRBV5-5
CDR3 protein: CASSLGQGFYNEQFF
CDR3 DNA: TGTGCCAGCAGCTTGGGCCAGGGATTCTACAATGAGCAGTTCTTC

D gene: .
clone size: many
J gene: TRBJ2-1
V gene: TRBV20-1
CDR3 protein: CSARAPGNNEQFF
CDR3 DNA: TGCAGTGCTAGAGCCCCGGGTAACAATGAGCAGTTCTTC

D gene: .
clone size: few
J gene: TRBJ1-1
V gene: TRBV7-3
CDR3 protein: CASSLQMNTEAFF
CDR3 DNA: TGTGCCAGCAGCTTACAGATGAACACTGAAGCTTTCTTT

D gene: .
clone size: .
J gene: TRBJ2-7
V gene: TRBV28
CDR3 protein: CASSLGTYEQYF
CDR3 DNA: TGTGCCAGCAGTCTTGGTACCTACGAGCAGTACTTC

D gene: TRBD2
clone size: many
J gene: TRBJ2-1
V gene: TRBV7-3
CDR3 protein: CASSPQTSGASREQFF
CDR3 DNA: TGTGCCAGCAGCCCCCAAACTAGCGGGGCTTCCCGCGAGCAGTTCTTC

D gene: TRBD1
clone size: .
J gene: TRBJ2-1
V gene: TRBV5-1
CDR3 protein: CASSLGQGPYNEQFF
CDR3 DNA: TGCGCCAGCAGCTTGGGACAGGGCCCCTACAATGAGCAGTTCTTC

D gene: TRBD2
clone size: many
J gene: TRBJ2-1
V gene: TRBV3-1
CDR3 protein: CASSQDLLAASSAAYNEQFF
CDR3 DNA: TGTGCCAGCAGCCAAGATCTTCTAGCGGCCTCCTCGGCCGCATACAATGAGCAGTTCTTC

D gene: .
clone size: .
J gene: TRBJ2-1
V gene: TRBV7-2
CDR3 protein: CASTPAVSYNEQFF
CDR3 DNA: TGTGCCAGCACCCCCGCGGTCTCCTACAATGAGCAGTTCTTC

D gene: .
clone size: .
J gene: TRBJ2-6
V gene: TRBV12-3/TRBV12-4
CDR3 protein: CASTISGSGANVLTF
CDR3 DNA: TGTGCCAGCACCATATCGGGGTCTGGGGCCAACGTCCTGACTTTC

D gene: TRBD2
clone size: few
J gene: TRBJ2-3
V gene: TRBV29-1
CDR3 protein: CSVREVAGRDTQYF
CDR3 DNA: TGCAGCGTCCGGGAGGTCGCCGGTAGAGATACGCAGTATTTT

D gene: .
clone size: few
J gene: TRBJ1-5
V gene: TRBV5-1
CDR3 protein: CASSLGINQPQHF
CDR3 DNA: TGCGCCAGCAGCTTGGGAATTAATCAGCCCCAGCATTTT

D gene: .
clone size: few
J gene: TRBJ2-4
V gene: TRBV28
CDR3 protein: CASSLWAKNIQYF
CDR3 DNA: TGTGCCAGCAGTTTGTGGGCCAAAAACATTCAGTACTTC

D gene: .
clone size: .
J gene: TRBJ2-5
V gene: TRBV7-2
CDR3 protein: CASSFSRETQYF
CDR3 DNA: TGTGCCAGCAGCTTTAGCCGGGAGACCCAGTACTTC

D gene: .
clone size: many
J gene: TRBJ1-3
V gene: TRBV15
CDR3 protein: CATSRDIYSGNTIYF
CDR3 DNA: TGTGCCACCAGCAGGGACATCTACTCTGGAAACACCATATATTTT

D gene: .
clone size: few
J gene: TRBJ1-1
V gene: TRBV30
CDR3 protein: CAKDRDTEAFF
CDR3 DNA: TGTGCCAAAGATAGGGACACTGAAGCTTTCTTT

D gene: TRBD2
clone size: .
J gene: TRBJ2-7
V gene: TRBV10-2
CDR3 protein: CASSLAGGPRERYF
CDR3 DNA: TGCGCCAGCAGTCTAGCGGGAGGGCCCAGGGAGCGGTACTTC

D gene: .
clone size: many
J gene: TRBJ2-2
V gene: TRBV21-1
CDR3 protein: CASRKRQGDAGELFF
CDR3 DNA: TGTGCCAGCAGGAAAAGACAGGGGGATGCCGGGGAGCTGTTTTTT

D gene: .
clone size: few
J gene: TRBJ1-6
V gene: TRBV7-8
CDR3 protein: CASSLVGAYNSPLHF
CDR3 DNA: TGTGCCAGCAGCTTAGTGGGGGCCTATAATTCACCCCTCCACTTT

D gene: TRBD1
clone size: many
J gene: TRBJ2-5
V gene: TRBV12-3/TRBV12-4
CDR3 protein: CASSRRQGRETQYF
CDR3 DNA: TGTGCCAGCAGCCGTAGACAGGGACGAGAGACCCAGTACTTC

D gene: .
clone size: many
J gene: TRBJ2-5
V gene: TRBV12-3/TRBV12-4
CDR3 protein: CASSRFRAETQYF
CDR3 DNA: TGTGCCAGCAGCCGGTTTAGGGCAGAGACCCAGTACTTC

D gene: TRBD2
clone size: many
J gene: TRBJ2-7
V gene: TRBV5-1
CDR3 protein: CASRLLPTSGKSYEQYF
CDR3 DNA: TGCGCCAGCAGACTGCTGCCCACGAGCGGGAAGTCCTACGAGCAGTACTTC

D gene: .
clone size: many
J gene: TRBJ1-6
V gene: TRBV14
CDR3 protein: CASSQEVYNSPLHF
CDR3 DNA: TGTGCCAGCAGCCAAGAGGTTTACAATTCACCCCTCCACTTT

D gene: .
clone size: many
J gene: TRBJ1-1
V gene: TRBV7-8
CDR3 protein: CASSSRRDTEAFF
CDR3 DNA: TGTGCCAGCAGCTCTCGCCGGGACACTGAAGCTTTCTTT

D gene: TRBD1
clone size: few
J gene: TRBJ2-3
V gene: TRBV5-1
CDR3 protein: CASSQNKGTVSTDTQYF
CDR3 DNA: TGCGCCAGCAGCCAAAACAAAGGGACAGTAAGCACAGATACGCAGTATTTT

D gene: .
clone size: .
J gene: TRBJ2-3
V gene: TRBV7-9
CDR3 protein: CASSGGTGTTDTQYF
CDR3 DNA: TGTGCCAGCAGCGGAGGTACGGGCACCACAGATACGCAGTATTTT

D gene: TRBD1
clone size: many
J gene: TRBJ1-2
V gene: TRBV20-1
CDR3 protein: CSASPTGAEGYTF
CDR3 DNA: TGCAGTGCTAGCCCCACAGGGGCAGAAGGCTACACCTTC

D gene: .
clone size: many
J gene: TRBJ2-2
V gene: TRBV11-2
CDR3 protein: CASSSSRDDTGELFF
CDR3 DNA: TGTGCCAGCAGCTCATCCCGGGATGACACCGGGGAGCTGTTTTTT

D gene: .
clone size: many
J gene: TRBJ2-2
V gene: TRBV7-8
CDR3 protein: CASSSRGDANTGELFF
CDR3 DNA: TGTGCCAGCAGCTCCCGGGGAGACGCGAACACCGGGGAGCTGTTTTTT

D gene: .
clone size: .
J gene: TRBJ1-6
V gene: TRBV12-5
CDR3 protein: CASGLVLRKWSPLHF
CDR3 DNA: TGTGCTAGTGGTTTGGTACTAAGAAAATGGTCACCCCTCCACTTT

D gene: TRBD1
clone size: few
J gene: TRBJ1-3
V gene: TRBV7-2
CDR3 protein: CASSKGQGFGNTIYF
CDR3 DNA: TGTGCCAGCAGCAAGGGACAGGGGTTCGGAAACACCATATATTTT

D gene: .
clone size: many
J gene: TRBJ1-1
V gene: TRBV6-6
CDR3 protein: CASSWATEAFF
CDR3 DNA: TGTGCCAGCAGTTGGGCCACTGAAGCTTTCTTT

D gene: .
clone size: .
J gene: TRBJ1-5
V gene: TRBV20-1
CDR3 protein: CSAGLQGTSNQPQHF
CDR3 DNA: TGCAGTGCTGGACTACAGGGAACTAGCAATCAGCCCCAGCATTTT

D gene: .
clone size: .
J gene: TRBJ2-7
V gene: TRBV11-2
CDR3 protein: CASSLDFDFVGGGTYEQYF
CDR3 DNA: TGTGCCAGCAGCTTAGACTTTGATTTCGTTGGTGGCGGTACCTACGAGCAGTACTTC

D gene: .
clone size: many
J gene: TRBJ2-7
V gene: TRBV4-2
CDR3 protein: CASSQEEGWGSTPYEQYF
CDR3 DNA: TGTGCCAGCAGCCAAGAAGAGGGCTGGGGGAGTACTCCCTACGAGCAGTACTTC

D gene: .
clone size: many
J gene: TRBJ2-5
V gene: TRBV7-2
CDR3 protein: CASGLGGGQETQYF
CDR3 DNA: TGTGCCAGCGGCCTAGGAGGGGGGCAAGAGACCCAGTACTTC

D gene: .
clone size: .
J gene: TRBJ1-1
V gene: TRBV5-4
CDR3 protein: CASSSREGYTEAFF
CDR3 DNA: TGTGCCAGCAGCTCCAGGGAGGGGTACACTGAAGCTTTCTTT

D gene: TRBD1
clone size: .
J gene: TRBJ1-1
V gene: TRBV18
CDR3 protein: CASSLDRGLATEAFF
CDR3 DNA: TGTGCCAGCTCACTAGACAGGGGCCTTGCTACTGAAGCTTTCTTT

D gene: TRBD2
clone size: .
J gene: TRBJ2-1
V gene: TRBV7-8
CDR3 protein: CASSLPTSGGANSYNEQFF
CDR3 DNA: TGTGCCAGCAGCTTACCGACTAGCGGGGGGGCCAATTCGTACAATGAGCAGTTCTTC